The sequence of this T cell receptor beta chain was determined in a study of graft-versus-host responses after intestinal transplantation. Turning to the study itself: Transplant recipients had multivisceral, liver-intestinal, or isolated intestinal grafts.

Libraries were prepared by immunoSEQ multiplex PCR; TCRdb keeps only in-frame clonotypes and omits some of them. The data show about 88,000 clones, with around 90% seen just once and around 0.1% held by the top ten. A note on this clone: Antigen specificity is unknown.

Looked up from germline, CDR1 is KGHSH and CDR2 is LQKENI. The V gene lost 2 bases and the J gene lost 7 bases, with 11 bases spanning the gap. The CDR3 totals 13 residues. Sequenced material: unstimulated CD4+ T cells sorted from spleen or lymph node cells, taken before intestinal transplant. This clonotype was obtained from a human donor who received an intestinal transplant. The gene calls are TRBV18 and TRBJ1-2; D may be TRBD1 (6 bases). In nucleotides, the CDR3 is TGTGCCAGCTCACCAGACGGACAGTTTGGCTACACCTTC. It specifies CASSPDGQFGYTF.